The rows below give T cell receptor beta chains drawn from one sample of a study of blood T cell repertoires in COVID-19. Clones were read by immunoSEQ multiplex PCR, and TCRdb kept only the in-frame ones, dropping some. The sample holds approximately 490,000 clones, 75% to 90% seen once. Sequenced input: PBMCs or T cells enriched from blood (not recorded which). Receptor source: a woman aged 55-69 years who had recovered from COVID-19. Both conserved end residues are part of each CDR3. The D gene is left open where the match is weak. The listing skips clone size in some rows; elsewhere it reads once, few, many or a size class.

TRBJ1-2	TRBD1	TRBV29-1	once	TGCAGCGTCCGAGTGGACAGGACTAAATATGGCTACACCTTC	CSVRVDRTKYGYTF
TRBJ2-1	TRBD2	TRBV19	-	TGTGCCAGTAGTATAATCTCTTCGGGCGGGGGGGTCTTAGGTGAGCAGTTCTTC	CASSIISSGGGVLGEQFF
TRBJ2-7	-	TRBV5-8	-	TGTGCCAGCAGCTTGGCAGGACAAGGGATCCCCTACGAGCAGTACTTC	CASSLAGQGIPYEQYF
TRBJ1-1	TRBD1	TRBV2	-	TGTGCCAGCAGTTTAACCGGGACAGGGGGTATCACTGAAGCTTTCTTT	CASSLTGTGGITEAFF
TRBJ2-2	-	TRBV5-1	-	TGCGCCAGCAGCCCCAATACACGGGGGTACACCGGGGAGCTGTTTTTT	CASSPNTRGYTGELFF
TRBJ1-2	TRBD1	TRBV27	-	TGTGCCAGCGGGTACAGGGGGCGCAGGGTTGGCTACACCTTC	CASGYRGRRVGYTF
TRBJ1-6	TRBD1	TRBV6-5	-	TGTGCCAGCAGGCCCGGGACAGGGGCTTCACCCCTCCACTTT	CASRPGTGASPLHF
TRBJ2-2	TRBD1	TRBV6-5	-	TGTGCCAGCAGTCGAAAGACAGGGGGCACCGGGGAGCTGTTTTTT	CASSRKTGGTGELFF
TRBJ2-1	TRBD2	TRBV7-9	-	TGTGCCAGCAGCTCGCGACTAGCGGGGCCCCGGGATGAGCAGTTCTTC	CASSSRLAGPRDEQFF
TRBJ1-6	TRBD1	TRBV15	-	TGTGCCACCAGCAGAGCAGAGGGGGCAAGATCACCCCTCCACTTT	CATSRAEGARSPLHF
TRBJ2-5	-	TRBV19	-	TGTGCCAGTAGAGGGGGGGGTCTCCAAGAGACCCAGTACTTC	CASRGGGLQETQYF
TRBJ2-2	-	TRBV2	-	TGTGCCAGCAGTGAGGCACAGACGAACACCGGGGAGCTGTTTTTT	CASSEAQTNTGELFF
TRBJ2-2	-	TRBV20-1	-	TGCAGTGCTAGTGAGAGCACCGGGGAGCTGTTTTTT	CSASESTGELFF
TRBJ1-2	TRBD1	TRBV5-1	-	TGCGCCAGCACCGACGGAGGGGGCAGCTATGGCTACACCTTC	CASTDGGGSYGYTF
TRBJ1-2	-	TRBV7-2	-	TGTGCCAGCAGCTTAGCAGCGGAGTATGGCTACACCTTC	CASSLAAEYGYTF
TRBJ2-4	-	TRBV5-1	-	TGCGCCAGCAGCCCTGGGGGGGGCCTCGACAAAAACATTCAGTACTTC	CASSPGGGLDKNIQYF
TRBJ1-1	TRBD1	TRBV5-1	few	TGCGCCAGCAGCTTGTGGGGACAGGACACTGAAGCTTTCTTT	CASSLWGQDTEAFF
TRBJ1-1	-	TRBV30	-	TGTGCCTATGGCCGAGGCACTGAAGCTTTCTTT	CAYGRGTEAFF
TRBJ1-1	TRBD1	TRBV18	-	TGTGCCAGCTCGGGGACAGCGGACACTGAAGCTTTCTTT	CASSGTADTEAFF
TRBJ2-1	TRBD2	TRBV28	-	TGTGCCAGCAGGGGAGCGGGGGAGAATGAGCAGTTCTTC	CASRGAGENEQFF
TRBJ2-3	-	TRBV5-1	-	TGCGCCAGCAGCAGACTAGGGGACACAGATACGCAGTATTTT	CASSRLGDTDTQYF
TRBJ1-2	-	TRBV9	-	TGTGCCAGCAGGAGTGGAGGGAACTATGGCTACACCTTC	CASRSGGNYGYTF
TRBJ2-5	-	TRBV29-1	-	TGCAGCGTTGCAGACCAAGAGACCCAGTACTTC	CSVADQETQYF
TRBJ1-1	-	TRBV25-1	-	TGTGCCAGCATCAACGAACAGAACACTGAAGCTTTCTTT	CASINEQNTEAFF
TRBJ1-2	TRBD1	TRBV6-1	-	TGTGCCAGCAGTGCCGGGACAGGGACAATGACAAGGGGCTACACCTTC	CASSAGTGTMTRGYTF
TRBJ2-1	TRBD2	TRBV11-2	-	TGTGCCAGCAGCTTAGTAACGGGAGGGCATGAGCAGTTCTTC	CASSLVTGGHEQFF
TRBJ2-7	TRBD1	TRBV7-9	few	TGTGCCAGCAGCTCGCCCCCGGGACAGGGGAACCACGAGCAGTACTTC	CASSSPPGQGNHEQYF
TRBJ2-7	-	TRBV15	-	TGTGCCACCAGCAGAGATCGGGGGAGCGAGCAGTACTTC	CATSRDRGSEQYF
TRBJ1-5	-	TRBV11-2	few	TGTGCCAGCAGCTTAGAACGAGATCAGCCCCAGCATTTT	CASSLERDQPQHF
TRBJ2-2	TRBD1	TRBV7-2	-	TGTGCCAGCAGCCCACAGACAGGGGGAATGGGGGAGCTGTTTTTT	CASSPQTGGMGELFF
TRBJ2-1	-	TRBV30	-	TGTGCCTGGAGAGGGAGGGGGACCCACGGTGAGCAGTTCTTC	CAWRGRGTHGEQFF
TRBJ1-6	-	TRBV3-1/TRBV3-2	-	TGTGCCAGCACCTCAGGGGCGGCTAATTCACCCCTCCACTTT	CASTSGAANSPLHF
TRBJ2-6	TRBD2	TRBV19	many	TGTGCCAGTAGTCTTAGGTGGGGGGGCTCTGGGGCCAACGTCCTGACTTTC	CASSLRWGGSGANVLTF
TRBJ1-1	TRBD1	TRBV5-1	-	TGCGCCAGCAGCTTCTCAGGGGGCTGGACTGAAGCTTTCTTT	CASSFSGGWTEAFF
TRBJ1-1	-	TRBV10-3	-	TGTGCCACCTCCCGACAGCTCTCGAACACTGAAGCTTTCTTT	CATSRQLSNTEAFF
TRBJ1-5	TRBD1	TRBV2	-	TGTGCCAGCAGTGAGTGGACAGGCGCTAGCAATCAGCCCCAGCATTTT	CASSEWTGASNQPQHF
TRBJ1-1	-	TRBV3-1/TRBV3-2	-	TGTGCCAGCAGCCAAGTAATAGGGAGTGAAGCTTTCTTT	CASSQVIGSEAFF
TRBJ1-2	TRBD1	TRBV6-5	-	TGTGCCAGCAGCCCGGACAGGGTCTATGGCTACACCTTC	CASSPDRVYGYTF
TRBJ2-7	TRBD2	TRBV7-9	-	TGTGCCAGCAGCCCAGCGGGGGGCTCAAGCTCCTACGAGCAGTACTTC	CASSPAGGSSSYEQYF
TRBJ2-1	-	TRBV7-9	once	TGTGCCAGCAGCTTATTTAAATTAGGAGGGGTAGATGAGCAGTTCTTC	CASSLFKLGGVDEQFF
TRBJ2-7	-	TRBV4-1	-	TGCGCCAGCAGCAGGACGGGAGGACAGTCCTGGGGTGAGCAGTACTTC	CASSRTGGQSWGEQYF
TRBJ2-2	-	TRBV29-1	-	TGCAGCGTTGATCGGCAGGGCACCGGGGAGCTGTTTTTT	CSVDRQGTGELFF
TRBJ1-1	-	TRBV29-1	-	TGCAGCGTTGTCCGGGTGAACACTGAAGCTTTCTTT	CSVVRVNTEAFF
TRBJ2-3	TRBD2	TRBV9	-	TGTGCCAGCAGCGTAGTTGGTAGCGGGGGTAGCACAGATACGCAGTATTTT	CASSVVGSGGSTDTQYF
TRBJ2-5	TRBD1	TRBV3-1/TRBV3-2	-	TGTGCCAGCAGCCAAGGTCATCAGGGGGTAGTGGAGACCCAGTACTTC	CASSQGHQGVVETQYF
TRBJ2-2	TRBD1	TRBV29-1	-	TGCAGCGCCCTTTCTGACAGGGCGAACACCGGGGAGCTGTTTTTT	CSALSDRANTGELFF
TRBJ1-2	-	TRBV2	-	TGTGCCAGCAGTGAAGGCGTTTACTATGGCTACACCTTC	CASSEGVYYGYTF
TRBJ2-1	TRBD1	TRBV19	-	TGTGCCAGTAGTATAGGACAGGGAATTTTGGGGACCAATGAGCAGTTCTTC	CASSIGQGILGTNEQFF
TRBJ1-2	-	TRBV10-2	-	TGCGCCAGCAGTCTAGGCAGTTCTAACTATGGCTACACCTTC	CASSLGSSNYGYTF
TRBJ2-7	TRBD1	TRBV2	-	TGTGCCAGCAGTGAAACCGCACAGGGGGCCCTCGAGCAGTACTTC	CASSETAQGALEQYF
TRBJ2-7	TRBD1	TRBV2	-	TGTGCCAGCAGTATACGGACAGGATCAACCTACGAGCAGTACTTC	CASSIRTGSTYEQYF
TRBJ2-3	-	TRBV18	-	TGTGCCAGCTCACCCCCCGAGGGCACAGATACGCAGTATTTT	CASSPPEGTDTQYF
TRBJ1-1	-	TRBV14	-	TGTGCCAGCAGCCATGGAGCCACTGAAGCTTTCTTT	CASSHGATEAFF
TRBJ1-2	-	TRBV3-1/TRBV3-2	-	TGTGCCAGCAGCCAGGCAAGGAGTCCGGACTATGGCTACACCTTC	CASSQARSPDYGYTF
TRBJ1-2	TRBD1	TRBV19	-	TGTGCCAGTAGTTCGGACAGGGGCCCTTATGGCTACACCTTC	CASSSDRGPYGYTF
TRBJ2-1	-	TRBV2	-	TGTGCCAGCAGTGAAGGTTTTGGGCAGTGGGAGCAGTTCTTC	CASSEGFGQWEQFF
TRBJ1-2	TRBD1	TRBV4-1	-	TGCGCCAGCAGCCAAGATCCGGGGACAGTGAGCTACACCTTC	CASSQDPGTVSYTF
TRBJ2-1	TRBD2	TRBV11-2	-	TGTGCCAGCAGCTTGGCAGCGGGGGGGATGTACAATGAGCAGTTCTTC	CASSLAAGGMYNEQFF